This T cell receptor beta chain emerged from a study of cytomegalovirus exposure and HLA in healthy donors. General study points: As was reported, the classifier diagnosed cytomegalovirus status with high specificity and sensitivity. Most TCR sequences showed up rarely, but some public TCRs showed up in many donors. The authors listed around 150 TCR beta chains as cytomegalovirus-associated.

V gave up 7 bases and J gave up 5 bases, with 17 bases separating them. Per germline, CDR1 SNHLY and CDR2 FYNNEI. This CDR3 is 14 amino acids long. The data were produced by immunoSEQ multiplex PCR, yet TCRdb's version contains in-frame clones alone and is incomplete. In the table there are about 160,000 clones, more than 75% of which are singletons. Turning to this clone: Its cognate antigen is unknown.

Donors came from a validation cohort of approximately 110 subjects, distinct from the first 666-subject cohort. Sequencing input: PBMCs. This TCR derives from a young man in good health and CMV-seronegative. The chain is built from TRBV2 and TRBJ2-5; TRBD2 might be the D (5 bases). The CDR3 DNA reads as TGTGCCAGCAAAATAGCCTTATCGGGGGAGACCCAGTACTTC. Amino acids: CASKIALSGETQYF.